This T cell receptor beta chain was obtained from a study of blood T cell repertoires in COVID-19. Study at large: Samples taken during acute and convalescent COVID-19 were collected in the United States, Italy and Spain.

Data came from immunoSEQ multiplex PCR; TCRdb stores just in-frame clones and leaves some out. The sample holds about 140,000 clones, around 86% seen once. Categorization into cohorts depended on clinical history that participants reported. Recovered Cohort 3 donors showed two negative PCRs, clearance, or symptom resolution. Material for sequencing was PBMCs or T cells enriched from blood (not recorded which). The source of this sequence is a man in his 60s who had recovered from COVID-19.

The CDR3 region has the DNA TGTGCCAGCAGTTTATGGGCTAGCGGGGGTTACGAGCAGTACTTC. Protein sequence: CASSLWASGGYEQYF. The gene calls are TRBV27 and TRBJ2-7; TRBD2 agrees at 10 bases. Unmatched junction bases numbered 4, after V lost 1 base and J lost 4 bases. Germline V gene lookup returns CDR1 MNHEY and CDR2 SMNVEV (reference sequence). The CDR3 is 15 amino acids.